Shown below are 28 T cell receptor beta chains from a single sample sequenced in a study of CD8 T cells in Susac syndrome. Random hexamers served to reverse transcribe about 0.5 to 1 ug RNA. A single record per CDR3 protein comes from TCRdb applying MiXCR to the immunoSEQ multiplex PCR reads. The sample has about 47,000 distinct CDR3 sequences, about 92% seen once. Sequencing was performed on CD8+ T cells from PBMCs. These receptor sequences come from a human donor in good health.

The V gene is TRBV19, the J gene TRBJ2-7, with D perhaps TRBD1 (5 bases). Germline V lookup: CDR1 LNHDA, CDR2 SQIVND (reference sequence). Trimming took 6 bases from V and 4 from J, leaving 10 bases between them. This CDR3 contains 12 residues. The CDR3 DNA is TGTGCCAGTAGCCCGACAGCTTACGAGCAGTACTTC. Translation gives CASSPTAYEQYF.

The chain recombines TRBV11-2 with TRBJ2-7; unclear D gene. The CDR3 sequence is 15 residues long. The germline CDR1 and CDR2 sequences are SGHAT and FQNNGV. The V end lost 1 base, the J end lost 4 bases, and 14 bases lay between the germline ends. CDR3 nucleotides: TGTGCCAGCAGCTTAGGAACAGTTGAGTTGTACGAGCAGTACTTC. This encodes CASSLGTVELYEQYF.

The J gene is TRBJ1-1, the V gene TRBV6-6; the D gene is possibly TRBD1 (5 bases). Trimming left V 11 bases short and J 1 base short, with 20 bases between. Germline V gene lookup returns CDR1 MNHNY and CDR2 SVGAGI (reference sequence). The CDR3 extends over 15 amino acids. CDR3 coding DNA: TGTGCCCTACATCGAGCGGGACGGGAGAACACTGAAGCTTTCTTT. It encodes CALHRAGRENTEAFF.

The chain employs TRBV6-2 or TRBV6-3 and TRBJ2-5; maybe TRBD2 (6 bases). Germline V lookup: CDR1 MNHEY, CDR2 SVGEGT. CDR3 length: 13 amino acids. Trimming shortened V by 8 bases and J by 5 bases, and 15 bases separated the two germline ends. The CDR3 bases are TGTGCCAGCGGGGCGGGACTCGTGGAGACCCAGTACTTC. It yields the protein CASGAGLVETQYF.

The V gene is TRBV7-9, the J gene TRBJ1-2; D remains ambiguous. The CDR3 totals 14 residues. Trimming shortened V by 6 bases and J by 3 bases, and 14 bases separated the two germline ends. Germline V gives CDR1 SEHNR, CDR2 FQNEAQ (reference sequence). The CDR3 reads CASSGENEDYGYTF. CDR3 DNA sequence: TGTGCCAGCAGTGGGGAAAATGAGGACTATGGCTACACCTTC.

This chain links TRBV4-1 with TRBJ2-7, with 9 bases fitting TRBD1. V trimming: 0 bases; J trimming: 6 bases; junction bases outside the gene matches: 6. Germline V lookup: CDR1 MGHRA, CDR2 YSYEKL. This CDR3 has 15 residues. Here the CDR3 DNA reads TGCGCCAGCAGCCAAGAGGGACAGGGAGTACGCGAGCAGTACTTC. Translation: CASSQEGQGVREQYF.

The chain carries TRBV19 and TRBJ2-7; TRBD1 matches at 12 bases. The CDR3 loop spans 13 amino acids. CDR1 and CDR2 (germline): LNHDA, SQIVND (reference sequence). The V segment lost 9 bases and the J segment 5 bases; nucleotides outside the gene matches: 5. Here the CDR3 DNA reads TGTGCCAGCGCCGGGACAGGGGGCCACGAGCAGTACTTC. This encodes CASAGTGGHEQYF.

CDR3 amino acids: CASSRTKDRRYYEQYF. Written as DNA, the CDR3 is TGTGCCAGCAGTCGTACAAAGGACAGGCGGTACTACGAGCAGTACTTC. The chain employs TRBV7-9 and TRBJ2-7; 7 bases line up with TRBD1. The CDR3 contains 16 residues. The V and J ends lost 6 bases and 3 bases, in that order; junction bases with no gene match: 14. The V gene's germline CDR1 is SEHNR and CDR2 FQNEAQ (reference sequence).

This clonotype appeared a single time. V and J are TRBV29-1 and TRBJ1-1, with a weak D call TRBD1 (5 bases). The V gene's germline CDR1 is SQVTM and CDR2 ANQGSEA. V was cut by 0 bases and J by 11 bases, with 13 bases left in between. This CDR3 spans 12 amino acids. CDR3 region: CSVEEGTTEAFF. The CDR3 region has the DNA TGCAGCGTTGAAGAGGGGACCACGGAGGCTTTCTTT.

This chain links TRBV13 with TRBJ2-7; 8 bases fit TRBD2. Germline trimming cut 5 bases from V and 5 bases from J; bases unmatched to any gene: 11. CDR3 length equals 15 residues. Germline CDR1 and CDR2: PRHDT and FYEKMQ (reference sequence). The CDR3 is CASSPTSGRFHEQYF. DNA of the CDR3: TGTGCCAGCAGCCCCACCAGCGGGAGATTCCACGAGCAGTACTTC.

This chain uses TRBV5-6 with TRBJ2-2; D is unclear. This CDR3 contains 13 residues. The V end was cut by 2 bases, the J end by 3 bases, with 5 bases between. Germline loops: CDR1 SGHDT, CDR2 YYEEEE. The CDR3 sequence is CASSFTYTGELFF. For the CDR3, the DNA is TGTGCCAGCAGCTTCACCTACACCGGGGAGCTGTTTTTT.

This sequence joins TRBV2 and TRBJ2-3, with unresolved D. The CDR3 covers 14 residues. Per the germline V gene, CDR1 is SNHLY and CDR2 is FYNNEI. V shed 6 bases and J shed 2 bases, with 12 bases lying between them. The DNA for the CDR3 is TGTGCCAGCAGCGCAGCGTTGATCACAGATACGCAGTATTTT. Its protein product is CASSAALITDTQYF.

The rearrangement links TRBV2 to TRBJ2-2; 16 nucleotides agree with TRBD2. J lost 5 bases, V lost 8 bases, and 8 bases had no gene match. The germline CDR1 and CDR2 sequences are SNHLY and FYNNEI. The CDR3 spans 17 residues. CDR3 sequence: CASRGLAGGPRTGELFF. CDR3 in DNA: TGTGCCAGCCGGGGACTAGCGGGAGGGCCTCGGACCGGGGAGCTGTTTTTT.

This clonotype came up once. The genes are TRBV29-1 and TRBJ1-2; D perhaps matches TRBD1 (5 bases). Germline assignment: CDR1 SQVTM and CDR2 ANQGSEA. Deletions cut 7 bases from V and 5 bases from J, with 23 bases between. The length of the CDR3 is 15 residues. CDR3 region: CSAGGDGGLDYGYTF. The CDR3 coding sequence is TGCAGCGCCGGGGGAGACGGCGGCCTTGATTATGGCTACACCTTC. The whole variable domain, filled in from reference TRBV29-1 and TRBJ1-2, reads SAVISQKPSRDICQRGTSLTIQCQVDSQVTMMFWYRQQPGQSLTLIATANQGSEATYESGFVIDKFPISRPNLTFSTLTVSNMSPEDSSIYLCSAGGDGGLDYGYTFGSGTRLTVV.

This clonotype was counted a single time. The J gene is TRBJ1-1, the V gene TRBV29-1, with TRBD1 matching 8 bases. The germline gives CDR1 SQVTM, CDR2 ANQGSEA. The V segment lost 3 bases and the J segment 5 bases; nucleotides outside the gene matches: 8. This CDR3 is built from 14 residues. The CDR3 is CSVDRTGWGTEAFF. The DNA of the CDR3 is TGCAGCGTTGACAGGACAGGGTGGGGAACTGAAGCTTTCTTT.

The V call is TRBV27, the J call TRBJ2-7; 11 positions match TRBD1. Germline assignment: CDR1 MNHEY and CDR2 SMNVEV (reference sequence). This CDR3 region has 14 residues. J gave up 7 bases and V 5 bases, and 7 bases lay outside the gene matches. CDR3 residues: CASSLGQGAGEQYF. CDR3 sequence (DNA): TGTGCCAGCAGTCTTGGACAGGGGGCCGGGGAGCAGTACTTC.

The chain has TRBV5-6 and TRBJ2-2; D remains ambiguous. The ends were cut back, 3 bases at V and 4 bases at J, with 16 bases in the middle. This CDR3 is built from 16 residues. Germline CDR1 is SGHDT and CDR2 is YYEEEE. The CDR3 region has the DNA TGTGCCAGCAGCTACCCTGTGACTGATTTCACCGGGGAGCTGTTTTTT. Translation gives CASSYPVTDFTGELFF.

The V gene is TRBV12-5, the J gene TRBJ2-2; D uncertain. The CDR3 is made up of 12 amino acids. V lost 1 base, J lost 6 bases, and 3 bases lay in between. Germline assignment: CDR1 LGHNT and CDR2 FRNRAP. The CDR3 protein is CASGLDSGELFF. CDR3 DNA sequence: TGTGCTAGTGGTTTGGACTCCGGGGAGCTGTTTTTT.

CDR3: CASSYVGTSHNEQFF. The DNA of the CDR3 is TGCGCCAGCAGCTATGTAGGGACGTCTCACAATGAGCAGTTCTTC. The chain recombines TRBV5-1 with TRBJ2-1; D is possibly TRBD1 or TRBD2 (5 bases each). From germline, CDR1 is SGHRS and CDR2 YFSETQ. V was shortened by 3 bases and J by 5 bases, with 15 bases between the two germline ends. The CDR3 is 15 residues long.

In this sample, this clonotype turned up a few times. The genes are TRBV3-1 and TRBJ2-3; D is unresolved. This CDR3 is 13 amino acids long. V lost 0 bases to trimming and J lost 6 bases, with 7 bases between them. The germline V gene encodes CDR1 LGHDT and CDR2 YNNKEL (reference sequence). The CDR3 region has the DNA TGTGCCAGCAGCCAAGACTGGGCGGATACGCAGTATTTT. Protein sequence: CASSQDWADTQYF.

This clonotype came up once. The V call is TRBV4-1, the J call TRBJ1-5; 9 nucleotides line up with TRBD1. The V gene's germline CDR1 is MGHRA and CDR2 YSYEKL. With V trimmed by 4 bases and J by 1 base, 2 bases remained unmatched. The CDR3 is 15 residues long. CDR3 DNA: TGCGCCAGCAGCCGGACAGGGGTGAGCAATCAGCCCCAGCATTTT. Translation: CASSRTGVSNQPQHF.

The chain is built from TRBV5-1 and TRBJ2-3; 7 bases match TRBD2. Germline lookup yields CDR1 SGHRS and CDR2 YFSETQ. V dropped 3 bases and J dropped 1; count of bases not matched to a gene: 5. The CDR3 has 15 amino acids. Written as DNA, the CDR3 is TGCGCCAGCAGCTCCGGACGGGGGGGCACAGATACGCAGTATTTT. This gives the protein CASSSGRGGTDTQYF.

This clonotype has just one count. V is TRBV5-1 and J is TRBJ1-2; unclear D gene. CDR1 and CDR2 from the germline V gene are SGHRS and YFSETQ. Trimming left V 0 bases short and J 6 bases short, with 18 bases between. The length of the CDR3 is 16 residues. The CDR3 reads CASSLAPTDVEDGYTF. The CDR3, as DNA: TGCGCCAGCAGCTTGGCCCCCACTGACGTAGAGGATGGCTACACCTTC.

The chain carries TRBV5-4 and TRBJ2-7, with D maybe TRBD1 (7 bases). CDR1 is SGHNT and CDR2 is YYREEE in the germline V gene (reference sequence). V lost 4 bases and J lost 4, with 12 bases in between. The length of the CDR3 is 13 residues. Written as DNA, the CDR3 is TGTGCCAGCAGCGGGGGGACAGAATACGAGCAGTACTTC. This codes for CASSGGTEYEQYF. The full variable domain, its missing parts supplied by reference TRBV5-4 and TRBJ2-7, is ETGVTQSPTHLIKTRGQQVTLRCSSQSGHNTVSWYQQALGQGPQFIFQYYREEENGRGNFPPRFSGLQFPNYSSELNVNALELDDSALYLCASSGGTEYEQYFGPGTRLTVT.

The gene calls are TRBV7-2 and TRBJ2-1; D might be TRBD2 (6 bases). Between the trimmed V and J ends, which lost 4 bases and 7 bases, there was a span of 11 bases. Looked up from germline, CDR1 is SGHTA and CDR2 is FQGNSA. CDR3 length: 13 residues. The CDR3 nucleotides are TGTGCCAGCAGCTGGAGGGTTAGTAATGAGCAGTTCTTC. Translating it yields CASSWRVSNEQFF.

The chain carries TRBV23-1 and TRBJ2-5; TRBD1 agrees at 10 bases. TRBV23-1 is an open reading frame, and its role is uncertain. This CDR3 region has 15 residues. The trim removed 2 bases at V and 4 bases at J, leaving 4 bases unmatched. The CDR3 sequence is CASSQPGQGLETQYF. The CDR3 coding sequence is TGCGCCAGCAGTCAACCGGGACAGGGGCTAGAGACCCAGTACTTC.

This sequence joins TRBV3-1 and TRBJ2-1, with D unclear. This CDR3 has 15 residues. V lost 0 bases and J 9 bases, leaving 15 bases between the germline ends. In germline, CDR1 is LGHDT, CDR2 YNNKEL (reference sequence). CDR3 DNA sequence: TGTGCCAGCAGCCAAGATGGTTACGAAGCAACTGAGCAGTTCTTC. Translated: CASSQDGYEATEQFF.

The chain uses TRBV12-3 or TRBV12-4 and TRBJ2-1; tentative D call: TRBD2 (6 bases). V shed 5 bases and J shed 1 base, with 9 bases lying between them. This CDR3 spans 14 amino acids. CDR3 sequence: CASSVGGSYNEQFF. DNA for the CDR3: TGTGCCAGCAGTGTGGGGGGATCCTACAATGAGCAGTTCTTC.